These T cell receptor beta chains were read from a single sample in a study of metastatic and nonmetastatic thyroid tumors. From the PCR reads, TCRdb re-called clones with MiXCR. The repertoire includes some 19,000 clones, about 25% of them detected once, and roughly 3.5% sits in the top ten. The sequenced sample consisted of blood. The source of these receptors is a male donor with papillary thyroid cancer or a benign thyroid nodule (not recorded which). Some clones in this sample may be carry-over from other donors' samples. CDR3s include the opening cysteine and the closing phenylalanine or tryptophan. A D gene is named only where the DNA matches it firmly. Clone size, where shown, is once, few, many, or a class for clones that have expanded.

v_call,d_call,j_call,clone_size,cdr3_nt,cdr3_aa
TRBV5-1,NA,TRBJ2-5,many,TGCGCCAGCAGAGCCATCCAGAACCAAGAGACCCAGTACTTC,CASRAIQNQETQYF
TRBV11-2,TRBD2,TRBJ2-1,NA,TGTGCCAGCAGCTTAGTGGTTAGCGGGGGTGCTGTGAACCATGAGCAGTTCTTC,CASSLVVSGGAVNHEQFF
TRBV7-9,TRBD2,TRBJ2-3,many,TGTGCCAGCAGCTCCCGAGCGGGGGGCGTCACAGATACGCAGTATTTT,CASSSRAGGVTDTQYF
TRBV6-6,NA,TRBJ1-3,medium-sized,TGTGCCAGCAGTTACTCCACAGGGGGAAACACCATATATTTT,CASSYSTGGNTIYF
TRBV5-1,TRBD2,TRBJ2-1,NA,TGCGCCAGCAGCCCCCGACTAGCGGGAGACAATGAGCAGTTCTTC,CASSPRLAGDNEQFF
TRBV18,NA,TRBJ1-1,many,TGTGCCAGCTCACCTACGGGGAACACTGAAGCTTTCTTT,CASSPTGNTEAFF
TRBV27,TRBD2,TRBJ2-1,NA,TGTGCCAGCAGTTTATCGGTGGGGACTAGCGGGAGTGGTGAGCAGTTCTTC,CASSLSVGTSGSGEQFF
TRBV12-3/TRBV12-4,TRBD2,TRBJ2-2,few,TGTGCCAGCAGCCATCTAGCGGGAGTGGCCGGGGAGCTGTTTTTT,CASSHLAGVAGELFF
TRBV20-1,TRBD2,TRBJ2-2,NA,TGCAGTGCTAGAGATCCCTCTAGCGGGAGGGCGTGCGGGGAGCTGTTTTTT,CSARDPSSGRACGELFF
TRBV6-1,TRBD1,TRBJ1-5,NA,TGTGCCAGCAGTGCCAAAGAAGGGACAGGGGGCGAGGAATCAGCCCCAGCATGG,CASSAKEGTGGEESAPAW
TRBV11-3,TRBD2,TRBJ2-7,NA,TGTGCCAGCAGCTTAACTAGCGGGAGCGAGCAGTACTTC,CASSLTSGSEQYF
TRBV7-6,TRBD1,TRBJ2-2,many,TGTGCCAGCAGCTCTACAGGGGGCACCGGGGAGCTGTTTTTT,CASSSTGGTGELFF
TRBV20-1,NA,TRBJ2-3,once,TGCAGTGCTACGTGGGGCAGCAACACAGATACGCAGTATTTT,CSATWGSNTDTQYF
TRBV20-1,TRBD2,TRBJ2-1,NA,TGCAGTGCGGGCCTAGCGGGGGGGCTCAATGAGCAGTTCTTC,CSAGLAGGLNEQFF
TRBV5-1,NA,TRBJ1-2,NA,TGCGCCAGCAGCTTGCAGATTACAGCGGGCTACACCTTC,CASSLQITAGYTF